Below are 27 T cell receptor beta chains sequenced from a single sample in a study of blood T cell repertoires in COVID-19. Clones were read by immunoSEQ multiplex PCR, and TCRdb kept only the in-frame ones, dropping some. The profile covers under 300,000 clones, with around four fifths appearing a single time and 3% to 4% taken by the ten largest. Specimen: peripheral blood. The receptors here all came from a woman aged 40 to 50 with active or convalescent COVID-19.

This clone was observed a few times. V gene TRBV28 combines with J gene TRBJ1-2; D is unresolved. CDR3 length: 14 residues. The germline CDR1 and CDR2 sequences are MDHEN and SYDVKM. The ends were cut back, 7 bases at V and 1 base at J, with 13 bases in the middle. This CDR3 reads CASTSSSLNYGYTF. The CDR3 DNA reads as TGTGCCAGCACCTCCAGTTCCCTTAACTATGGCTACACCTTC.

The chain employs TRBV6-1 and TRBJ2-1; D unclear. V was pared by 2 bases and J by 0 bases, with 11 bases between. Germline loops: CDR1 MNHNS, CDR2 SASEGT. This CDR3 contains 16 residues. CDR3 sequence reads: CASSESLANSYNEQFF. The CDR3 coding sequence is TGTGCCAGCAGTGAATCCTTAGCAAACTCCTACAATGAGCAGTTCTTC.

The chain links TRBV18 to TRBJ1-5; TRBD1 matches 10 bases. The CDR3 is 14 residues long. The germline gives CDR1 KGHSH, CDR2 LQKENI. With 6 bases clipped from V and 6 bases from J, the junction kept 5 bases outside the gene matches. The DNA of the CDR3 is TGTGCCAGCTCTCCGACAGGGGGCAGTCAGCCCCAGCATTTT. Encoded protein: CASSPTGGSQPQHF.

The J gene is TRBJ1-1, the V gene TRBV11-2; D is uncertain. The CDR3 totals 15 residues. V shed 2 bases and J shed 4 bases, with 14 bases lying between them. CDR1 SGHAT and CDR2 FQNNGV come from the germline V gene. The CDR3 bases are TGTGCCAGCAGCTTAAACGTTCTTCCGGGCACTGAAGCTTTCTTT. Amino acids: CASSLNVLPGTEAFF.

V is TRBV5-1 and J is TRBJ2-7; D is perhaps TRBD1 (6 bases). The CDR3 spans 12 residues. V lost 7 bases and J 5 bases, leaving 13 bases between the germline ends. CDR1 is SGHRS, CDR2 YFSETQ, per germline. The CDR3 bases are TGCGCCAGCGCTAACCAGGGGAACGAGCAGTACTTC. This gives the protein CASANQGNEQYF.

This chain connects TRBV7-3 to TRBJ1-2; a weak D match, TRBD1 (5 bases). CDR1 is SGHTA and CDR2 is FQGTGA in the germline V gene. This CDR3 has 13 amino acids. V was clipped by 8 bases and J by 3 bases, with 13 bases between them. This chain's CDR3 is CASGRQGDYGYTF. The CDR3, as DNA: TGTGCCAGCGGTCGGCAGGGCGACTATGGCTACACCTTC.

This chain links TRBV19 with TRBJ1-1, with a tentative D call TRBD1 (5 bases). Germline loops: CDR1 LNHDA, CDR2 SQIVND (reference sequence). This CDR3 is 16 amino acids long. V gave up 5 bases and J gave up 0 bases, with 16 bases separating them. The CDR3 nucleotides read TGTGCCAGTAGTGGGGGAGGTTTGGGTCTGAACACTGAAGCTTTCTTT. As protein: CASSGGGLGLNTEAFF.

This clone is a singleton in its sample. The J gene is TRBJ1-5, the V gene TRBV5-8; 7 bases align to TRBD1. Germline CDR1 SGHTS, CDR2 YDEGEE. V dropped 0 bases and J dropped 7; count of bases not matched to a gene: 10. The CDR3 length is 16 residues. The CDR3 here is CASSLASSTGPQPQHF. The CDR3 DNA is TGTGCCAGCAGCTTGGCGTCTTCGACAGGGCCCCAGCCCCAGCATTTT.

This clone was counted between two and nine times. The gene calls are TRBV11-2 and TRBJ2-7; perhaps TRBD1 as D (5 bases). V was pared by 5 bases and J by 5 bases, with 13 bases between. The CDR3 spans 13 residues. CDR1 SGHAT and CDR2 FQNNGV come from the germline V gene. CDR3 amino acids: CASSLRRGNEQYF. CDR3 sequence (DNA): TGTGCCAGCAGCCTGAGAAGGGGCAACGAGCAGTACTTC.

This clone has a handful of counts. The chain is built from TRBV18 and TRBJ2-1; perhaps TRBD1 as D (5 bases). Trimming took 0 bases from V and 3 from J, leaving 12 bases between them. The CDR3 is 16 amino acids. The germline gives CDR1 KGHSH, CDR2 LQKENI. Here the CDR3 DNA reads TGTGCCAGCTCACCACCCCAGGGAAATAGCTACAATGAGCAGTTCTTC. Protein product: CASSPPQGNSYNEQFF.

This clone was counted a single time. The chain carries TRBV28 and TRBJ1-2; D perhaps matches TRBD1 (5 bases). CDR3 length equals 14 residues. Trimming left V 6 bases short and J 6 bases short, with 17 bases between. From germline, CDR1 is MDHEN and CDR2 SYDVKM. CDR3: CASSLRQRGNGYTF. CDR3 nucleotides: TGTGCCAGCAGCCTAAGACAGCGGGGTAATGGCTACACCTTC.

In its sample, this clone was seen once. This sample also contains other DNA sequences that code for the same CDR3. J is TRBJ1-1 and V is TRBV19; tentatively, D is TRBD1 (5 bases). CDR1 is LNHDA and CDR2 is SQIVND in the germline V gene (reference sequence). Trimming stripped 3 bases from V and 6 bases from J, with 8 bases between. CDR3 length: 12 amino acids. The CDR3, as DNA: TGTGCCAGTAGTATTGGAGGGGCTGAAGCTTTCTTT. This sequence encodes CASSIGGAEAFF.

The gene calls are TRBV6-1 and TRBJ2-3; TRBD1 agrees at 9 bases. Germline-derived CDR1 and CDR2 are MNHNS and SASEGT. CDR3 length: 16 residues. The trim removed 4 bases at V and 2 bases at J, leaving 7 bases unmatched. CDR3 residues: CASSGTGAEDTDTQYF. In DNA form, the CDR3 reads TGTGCCAGCAGTGGGACAGGGGCCGAAGACACAGATACGCAGTATTTT.

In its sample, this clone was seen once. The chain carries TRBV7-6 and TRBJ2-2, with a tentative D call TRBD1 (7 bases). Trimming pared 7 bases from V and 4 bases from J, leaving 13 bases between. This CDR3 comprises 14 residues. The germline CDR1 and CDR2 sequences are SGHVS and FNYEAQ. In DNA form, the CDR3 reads TGTGCCAGCACCCGACAGGGAGGCACCGGGGAGCTGTTTTTT. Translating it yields CASTRQGGTGELFF.

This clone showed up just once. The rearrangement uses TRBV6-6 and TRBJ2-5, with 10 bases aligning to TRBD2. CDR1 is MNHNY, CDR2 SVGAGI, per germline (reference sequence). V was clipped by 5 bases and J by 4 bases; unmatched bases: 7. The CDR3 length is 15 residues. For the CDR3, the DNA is TGTGCCAGCAGTCCCGAGCGGGGGGGCAGAGAGACCCAGTACTTC. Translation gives CASSPERGGRETQYF.

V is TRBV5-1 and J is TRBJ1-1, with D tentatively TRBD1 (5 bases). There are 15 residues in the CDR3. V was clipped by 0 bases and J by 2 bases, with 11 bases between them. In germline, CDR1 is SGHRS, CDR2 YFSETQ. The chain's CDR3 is CASSLDQGINTEAFF. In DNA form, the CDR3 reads TGCGCCAGCAGCTTGGACCAGGGCATTAACACTGAAGCTTTCTTT.

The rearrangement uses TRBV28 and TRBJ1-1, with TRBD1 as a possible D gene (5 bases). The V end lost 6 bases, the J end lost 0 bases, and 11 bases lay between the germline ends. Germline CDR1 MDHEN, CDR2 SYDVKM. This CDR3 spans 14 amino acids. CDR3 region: CASRGGLLNTEAFF. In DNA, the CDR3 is TGTGCCAGCAGGGGGGGACTATTGAACACTGAAGCTTTCTTT.

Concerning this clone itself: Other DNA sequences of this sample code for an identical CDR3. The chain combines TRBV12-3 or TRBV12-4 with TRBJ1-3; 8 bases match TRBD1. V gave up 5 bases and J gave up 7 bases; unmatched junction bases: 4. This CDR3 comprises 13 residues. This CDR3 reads CASSPGQGNTIYF. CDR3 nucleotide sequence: TGTGCCAGCAGTCCCGGACAGGGCAACACCATATATTTT.

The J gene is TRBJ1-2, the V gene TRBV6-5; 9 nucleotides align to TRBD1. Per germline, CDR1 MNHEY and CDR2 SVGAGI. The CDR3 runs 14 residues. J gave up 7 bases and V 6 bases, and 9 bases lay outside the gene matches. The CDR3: CASSWDRDVGGYTF. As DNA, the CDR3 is TGTGCCAGCAGCTGGGACAGGGATGTAGGTGGCTACACCTTC.

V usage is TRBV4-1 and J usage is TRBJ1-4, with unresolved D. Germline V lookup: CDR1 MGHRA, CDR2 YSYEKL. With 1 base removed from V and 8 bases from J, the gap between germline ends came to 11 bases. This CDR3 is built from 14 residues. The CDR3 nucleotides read TGCGCCAGCAGCCAAGCTGGATCAGGCGAAAAACTGTTTTTT. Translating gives CASSQAGSGEKLFF.

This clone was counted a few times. The CDR3 coding sequence is TGTGCCAGTAGTATCTCCGGGGGGGGAAACAATGAGCAGTTCTTC. Protein: CASSISGGGNNEQFF. V usage is TRBV19 and J usage is TRBJ2-1; 8 bases are shared with TRBD2. The CDR3 spans 15 residues. The V and J ends lost 3 bases and 5 bases, in that order; junction bases with no gene match: 6. The germline gives CDR1 LNHDA, CDR2 SQIVND (reference sequence). Together with reference TRBV19 and TRBJ2-1, the CDR3 gives the full variable domain: DGGITQSPKYLFRKEGQNVTLSCEQNLNHDAMYWYRQDPGQGLRLIYYSQIVNDFQKGDIAEGYSVSREKKESFPLTVTSAQKNPTAFYLCASSISGGGNNEQFFGPGTRLTVL.

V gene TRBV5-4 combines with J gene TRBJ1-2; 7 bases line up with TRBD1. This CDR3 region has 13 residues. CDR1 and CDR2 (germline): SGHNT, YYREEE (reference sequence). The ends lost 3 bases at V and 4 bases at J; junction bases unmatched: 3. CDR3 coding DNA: TGTGCCAGCAGCTCGGACAGGTCCTATGGCTACACCTTC. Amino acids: CASSSDRSYGYTF.

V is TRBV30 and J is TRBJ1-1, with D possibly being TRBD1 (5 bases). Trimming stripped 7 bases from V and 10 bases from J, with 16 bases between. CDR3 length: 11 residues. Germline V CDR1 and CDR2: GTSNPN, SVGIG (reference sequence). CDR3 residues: CAYHGWQGAFF. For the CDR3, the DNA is TGTGCCTACCATGGTTGGCAGGGAGCTTTCTTT.

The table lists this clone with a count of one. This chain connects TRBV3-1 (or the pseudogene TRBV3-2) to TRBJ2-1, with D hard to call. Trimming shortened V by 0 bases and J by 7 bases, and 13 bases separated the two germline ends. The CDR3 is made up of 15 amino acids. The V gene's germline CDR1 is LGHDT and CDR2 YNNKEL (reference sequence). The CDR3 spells CASSQEPHSRNEQFF. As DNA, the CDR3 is TGTGCCAGCAGCCAAGAACCCCACTCCAGGAATGAGCAGTTCTTC.

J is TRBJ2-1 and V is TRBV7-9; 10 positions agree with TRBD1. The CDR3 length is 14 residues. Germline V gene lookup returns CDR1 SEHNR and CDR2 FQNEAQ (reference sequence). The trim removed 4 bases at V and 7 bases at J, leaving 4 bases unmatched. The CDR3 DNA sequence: TGTGCCAGCAGCTCAACGGGACAGGGGAATGAGCAGTTCTTC. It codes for CASSSTGQGNEQFF.

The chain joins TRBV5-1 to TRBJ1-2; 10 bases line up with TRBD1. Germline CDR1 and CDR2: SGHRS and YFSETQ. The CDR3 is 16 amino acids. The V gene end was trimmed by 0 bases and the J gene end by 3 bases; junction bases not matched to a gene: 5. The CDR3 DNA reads TGCGCCAGCAGCTTGGGCGGGACAGGGGTGGACTATGGCTACACCTTC. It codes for CASSLGGTGVDYGYTF.

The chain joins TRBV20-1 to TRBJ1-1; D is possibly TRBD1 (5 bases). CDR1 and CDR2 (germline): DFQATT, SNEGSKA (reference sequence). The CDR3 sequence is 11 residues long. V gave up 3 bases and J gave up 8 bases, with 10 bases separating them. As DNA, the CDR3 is TGCAGTGCTAGCCCACAGGTAGAAGCTTTCTTT. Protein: CSASPQVEAFF.